This T cell receptor beta chain was profiled in a study of CD8+ T cells in alopecia areata. Study at large: Treated patients received oral tofacitinib, 5 to 10 mg twice daily.

The V segment lost 3 bases and the J segment 1 base; nucleotides outside the gene matches: 3. Per germline, CDR1 SGHTA and CDR2 FQGNSA. The CDR3 is 15 amino acids. Points on this clone: Antigen unknown.

It was from alopecia areata patients that lesional scalp punch biopsies and peripheral blood were collected. Whole-study results and caveats: More clonal than normal scalp was lesional scalp, particularly alopecia totalis/universalis.

RNA extraction and reverse transcription yielded cDNA as sequencing template. Assay used: immunoSEQ multiplex PCR; TCRdb lists only in-frame clones, some missing. The sample records 150,000 to 200,000 clones, just under 60% being singletons. The V gene is TRBV7-2, the J gene TRBJ2-5; 9 bases are shared with TRBD2. Here the sequenced sample was CD4+ T cells sorted from blood, taken at week 0. This TCR was recovered from a human donor with alopecia areata. CDR3 sequence reads: CASSFQRGAQETQYF. The CDR3 DNA reads TGTGCCAGCAGCTTTCAGCGGGGGGCCCAAGAGACCCAGTACTTC. Using reference TRBV7-2 and TRBJ2-5 for the parts outside the CDR3, the full variable domain is GAGVSQSPSNKVTEKGKDVELRCDPISGHTALYWYRQSLGQGLEFLIYFQGNSAPDKSGLPSDRFSAERTGGSVSTLTIQRTQQEDSAVYLCASSFQRGAQETQYFGPGTRLLVL.